This record concerns one T cell receptor (beta chain) sequence. As processed by the authors: The authors estimated nucleated cell counts from reference gene primer amplification. TCRdb's table, derived via immunoSEQ multiplex PCR, lists solely in-frame clones and lacks some. V and J calls and clone size are given by that table; D and trimming were obtained from the DNA. The sample carries roughly 71,000 clones, approximately 85% recorded once. There are 14 residues in the CDR3. V was clipped by 7 bases and J by 0 bases; unmatched bases: 2. CDR1 and CDR2 from the germline V gene are SNHLY and FYNNEI. This sample is part of a study of blood T cell repertoires in COVID-19. Across the study: Sites in the United States, Italy and Spain provided acute and convalescent COVID-19 samples. Sample material is recorded as cDNA or gDNA derived from T cells, B-cell-depleted T cells, or PBMCs.

The clonotype was recovered from a man aged 45-65 years with acute or convalescent COVID-19. The rearrangement links TRBV2 to TRBJ2-1, with 8 bases that match TRBD2. Sequencing input: peripheral blood. The CDR3 region is CASIGLASYNEQFF. CDR3 sequence (DNA): TGTGCCAGCATCGGACTAGCCTCCTACAATGAGCAGTTCTTC.